One sample yielded the 2 T cell receptor beta chains listed below, sequenced in a study of shared clonotypes between healthy human individuals. The protocol was immunoSEQ multiplex PCR, while the TCRdb copy is restricted to in-frame clones and leaves out a portion. The sample yields about 600,000 clones, 97% seen once. Sequenced material: naive CD4+ T cells sorted from blood. The subset: CD45RA+ positively selected. These receptors all stem from a woman aged 25-40 years in good health.

The CDR3 here is CSARDRWNEQFF. As DNA, the CDR3 is TGCAGCGCCCGGGACAGGTGGAATGAGCAGTTCTTC. V gene TRBV29-1 combines with J gene TRBJ2-1; 8 nucleotides agree with TRBD1. The trim removed 7 bases at V and 7 bases at J, leaving 6 bases unmatched. The V gene's germline CDR1 is SQVTM and CDR2 ANQGSEA. This CDR3 is built from 12 residues.

The rearrangement links TRBV6-4 to TRBJ1-5; TRBD1 aligns across 7 bases. The CDR3 is 13 residues long. Germline CDR1 reads MRHNA; CDR2 reads SNTAGT. Trimming took 5 bases from V and 7 from J; bases not matched to a gene: 5. The CDR3, as DNA: TGTGCCAGCAGTTCGCAGGGGGGCCAGCCCCAGCATTTT. Protein: CASSSQGGQPQHF.